The clone carrying this T cell receptor beta chain was observed many times. CDR3 regions of TCR beta were amplified from RNA transcripts. HTBI primers were used in a first-round RT-PCR, which preceded a second-round multiplex PCR. TCRdb passed the multiplex PCR reads through MiXCR, listing each CDR3 protein once. Seen here are a few hundred thousand distinct CDR3 sequences, roughly 15% observed once, and the top ten hold 10% to 15%. The data were taken from a study of Graves' ophthalmopathy and Graves' hyperthyroidism. V lost 6 bases to trimming and J lost 0 bases, with 8 bases between them. The CDR3 has 13 amino acids. Germline lookup yields CDR1 KGHSH and CDR2 LQKENI.

This clonotype was obtained from an adult man with Graves' ophthalmopathy. This chain connects TRBV18 to TRBJ1-1; no clear D. The sequencing input was peripheral blood. The CDR3 nucleotides are TGTGCCAGCTCGGAGATTTTGAACACTGAAGCTTTCTTT. Protein: CASSEILNTEAFF.